A single sample gave rise to the 12 T cell receptor beta chains below, sequenced in a study of shared T cell receptors in the human thymus. Only in-frame clones appear in the TCRdb table, and some are missing; sequencing was by immunoSEQ multiplex PCR. The repertoire holds 600,000 or so clones, with around 87% as singletons. This sample also belongs to another study, concerning human thymus T cells.

Material: thymocytes. Receptors originate from a boy in the first two years of life with a congenital heart defect.

The V call is TRBV27, the J call TRBJ1-2; weak D call: TRBD1 (6 bases). Trimming cost V 5 bases and J 2 bases, with 15 bases left between them. The CDR3 totals 15 residues. The germline gives CDR1 MNHEY, CDR2 SMNVEV (reference sequence). This CDR3 reads CASSPYSGENYGYTF. DNA of the CDR3: TGTGCCAGCAGTCCTTACTCAGGGGAGAACTATGGCTACACCTTC.

The rearrangement links TRBV30 to TRBJ2-1; D possibly corresponds to TRBD1 (5 bases). Trimming took off 2 bases at V and 9 bases at J, with 11 bases between the two ends. Germline V gene data show CDR1 as GTSNPN and CDR2 as SVGIG (reference sequence). This CDR3 comprises 12 residues. CDR3 sequence: CAWSPFQGEQFF. CDR3 in DNA: TGTGCCTGGAGTCCATTTCAGGGTGAGCAGTTCTTC.

The chain is built from TRBV5-6 and TRBJ1-3, with 9 positions matching TRBD1. The V segment lost 1 base and the J segment 3 bases; nucleotides outside the gene matches: 8. This CDR3 contains 17 residues. Germline-derived CDR1 and CDR2 are SGHDT and YYEEEE. The CDR3 DNA is TGTGCCAGCAGCTTGAGTAGTTGGACAGGGGATGGAAACACCATATATTTT. The encoded protein is CASSLSSWTGDGNTIYF.

J is TRBJ1-1 and V is TRBV4-3, with TRBD1 matching over 11 bases. The CDR3 contains 18 residues. J was trimmed by 1 base and V by 1 base; bases with no gene match: 8. Germline V gene sequence: CDR1 LGHNA, CDR2 YSLEER. The CDR3 loop is CASSQARRDRGKNTEAFF. For the CDR3, the DNA is TGCGCCAGCAGCCAAGCTCGCCGGGACAGGGGGAAGAACACTGAAGCTTTCTTT.

The chain has TRBV6-5 and TRBJ1-2, with TRBD1 identical over 8 bases. The CDR3 contains 16 residues. Germline CDR1 and CDR2: MNHEY and SVGAGI. V dropped 2 bases and J dropped 6; count of bases not matched to a gene: 11. CDR3: CASSYTPGGGVHGYTF. The CDR3, as DNA: TGTGCCAGCAGTTACACCCCAGGGGGCGGGGTGCATGGCTACACCTTC.

The chain carries TRBV9 and TRBJ2-3; 7 nucleotides agree with TRBD2. V shed 3 bases, J shed 0 bases, and the junction held 7 bases outside the gene matches. CDR3 size: 16 residues. CDR1 and CDR2 from the germline V gene are SGDLS and YYNGEE. The CDR3, as DNA: TGTGCCAGCAGCGCCGGGACTAACCTTAGCACAGATACGCAGTATTTT. Its protein product is CASSAGTNLSTDTQYF.

This sequence joins TRBV27 and TRBJ1-2; D gene unclear. Deletions cut 7 bases from V and 8 bases from J, with 20 bases between. Per germline, CDR1 MNHEY and CDR2 SMNVEV (reference sequence). This CDR3 contains 14 residues. The CDR3 is CASICWPQAKGYTF. The CDR3 region has the DNA TGTGCCAGCATCTGTTGGCCTCAGGCCAAGGGCTACACCTTC.

The gene calls are TRBV30 and TRBJ1-5; D not certain. This CDR3 is 14 amino acids long. Germline values: CDR1 GTSNPN, CDR2 SVGIG (reference sequence). Between the trimmed V and J ends, which lost 0 bases and 2 bases, there was a span of 8 bases. The DNA for the CDR3 is TGTGCCTGGAGTGTTTACAGACGCAATCAGCCCCAGCATTTT. This encodes CAWSVYRRNQPQHF. Supplemented by reference TRBV30 and TRBJ1-5, the full variable domain reads SQTIHQWPATLVQPVGSPLSLECTVEGTSNPNLYWYRQAAGRGLQLLFYSVGIGQISSEVPQNLSASRPQDRQFILSSKKLLLSDSGFYLCAWSVYRRNQPQHFGDGTRLSIL.

CDR3 protein: CASSQGTHRRGTTGANVLTF. CDR3 sequence (DNA): TGCGCCAGCAGCCAAGGAACACACCGGCGAGGAACCACTGGGGCCAACGTCCTGACTTTC. The V call is TRBV4-3, the J call TRBJ2-6; D is unclear. Germline V gives CDR1 LGHNA, CDR2 YSLEER. The CDR3 loop spans 20 amino acids. V was shortened by 1 base and J by 2 bases, with 21 bases between the two germline ends.

V and J are TRBV30 and TRBJ1-1, with TRBD1 matching 7 bases. Unmatched junction bases numbered 7, after V lost 3 bases and J lost 6 bases. The germline V gene encodes CDR1 GTSNPN and CDR2 SVGIG (reference sequence). The CDR3 is 13 residues long. The CDR3 nucleotides read TGTGCCTGGAGAACTACAGGGGTGTCTGAAGCTTTCTTT. Its protein product is CAWRTTGVSEAFF.

This sequence joins TRBV27 and TRBJ1-1, with 8 bases fitting TRBD1. Germline V lookup: CDR1 MNHEY, CDR2 SMNVEV (reference sequence). The CDR3 extends over 14 amino acids. The V segment lost 5 bases and the J segment 7 bases; nucleotides outside the gene matches: 9. The CDR3 loop is CASSIRDRRSEAFF. The CDR3 DNA follows: TGTGCCAGCAGTATCCGGGACAGGAGAAGTGAAGCTTTCTTT.

The V and J genes are TRBV28 and TRBJ2-1; D is perhaps TRBD1 (6 bases). In germline, CDR1 is MDHEN, CDR2 SYDVKM. Trimming stripped 5 bases from V and 6 bases from J, with 14 bases between. This CDR3 contains 14 residues. DNA for the CDR3: TGTGCCAGCAGTCCCATTACAGGGTCCAATGAGCAGTTCTTC. Protein sequence: CASSPITGSNEQFF.